Listed below are T cell receptor beta chains from one sample, sequenced in a study of cytotoxic CD8 clonotypes in ibrutinib-treated CLL. The method was immunoSEQ multiplex PCR; TCRdb's version includes in-frame clones alone and lacks a portion of them. The data show about 200,000 clones, about four fifths seen once. Material: PBMCs, obtained after 12 months of ibrutinib treatment. The source is a human donor with chronic lymphocytic leukemia. CDR3s leave out the opening cysteine and the closing phenylalanine or tryptophan. Some rows mark clone size as missing; the rest say once, few, many or name a class of expanded clone.

v_call clone_size cdr3_aa
TRBV12-5 - ASGFGNNNEQF
TRBV4-1 few ASSQGVGVQY
TRBV4-1 - ASSLGRQTANTEAF
TRBV6-6 - ASSYNRGAGVWEQY
TRBV18 - ASSTKGTTFYYGYT
TRBV5-1 - ASALSGARQETQY
TRBV7-3 - ASSFRGAAEETQY
TRBV11-2 once ASSLAPGPDGEAF
TRBV6-5 - ASSYDLSGGGVEQF
TRBV4-1 - ASSQNTGELF
TRBV11-2 once ASTENQETQY
TRBV25-1 few ASSEAQREAQTYEQY
TRBV2 - ASSERGQIYEQY
TRBV4-2 - ASSQEGPSSYNEQF
TRBV25-1 few ASSASGVGYT